This T cell receptor beta chain was sequenced in a study of blood T cell repertoires in COVID-19 (TCRdb year 2020). Concerning the study at large: The collaborator samples originated in the United States, Italy and Spain and spanned the acute and convalescent phases of COVID-19. Deeply sampled blood TCRbeta repertoires from subjects exposed to, actively infected with, or recovered from COVID-19 were included in the dataset. The prospective study material was composed of cDNA or gDNA derived from T cells, B-cell-depleted T cells, or PBMCs. Samples were obtained from the ongoing ImmuneRACE study (first 160 participants) and from over a thousand subjects provided by 6 global collaborators. The repertoires were released in a freely available public database meant as a resource for research on the immune response to SARS-CoV-2. Where available, HLA class I and class II types were taken from metadata supplied by the sample provider and were not determined by assay-based typing. The sample metadata nearly always contained a de-identified subject ID, COVID-19 status, age in years and sex.

Enrolling through a virtual design, the prospective study's participants ranged in age from roughly 18 to 90 years and lived across some 22 United States geographic areas. To assign participants to cohorts, the prospective study relied on clinical history that participants themselves reported in a screening survey and a study questionnaire. Mobile phlebotomists in the prospective study collected whole blood, serum and a nasopharyngeal or oropharyngeal swab from every participant. Over an approximately 2-month period, participants in the prospective study had the option of providing additional blood draws and questionnaires. Blood samples from the prospective study were shipped frozen or at room temperature prior to DNA extraction. The CDR3, from cysteine to phenylalanine, totals 15 residues. Left in the record is the CDR3 DNA by itself, 45 bases read in frame from the first base. Looking up the germline V gene yields CDR1 MDHEN and CDR2 SYDVKM. V has 5 bases trimmed and J has 6 bases trimmed; junction bases matching no gene number 7.

A note on this clone: This receptor's antigen is unknown. Per-base quality was not reported, and no clone a single base away is much larger than it.

The immunoSEQ Assay, a bias-controlled multiplex PCR, was used to amplify TCRbeta CDR3 regions from genomic DNA. The original methods were these. Within the assay, amplification of reference gene primers was used to estimate how many nucleated cells each sample contained. To quantify the absolute abundance of each unique TCRbeta CDR3 rearrangement, sequence reads were collapsed and filtered. For each sample, productive Simpson clonality was calculated by taking the square root of Simpson's diversity index across productive rearrangements. Imported from immuneACCESS, the table was reduced by TCRdb to in-frame sequences with V and J called. These copies leave out some clones; in studies compared against another copy, an unresolved V gene accounts for under half, and the cause of the remainder is not known. V, J and clone size reflect that table, while D and trimming were determined from the DNA. Here the sample has 250,000 or so clones; around 90% occur a single time. The ten largest clones add up to about 4% of the sample.

What the research found in general, with its limitations: The quantity of clinical and demographic metadata differed by source and by participant and was supplied without curation.

The origin of this receptor is a woman in her 30s with acute COVID-19. The sequence links TRBV28 to TRBJ2-7; TRBD2 fits 13 bases in the junction. The material sequenced was PBMCs or T cells enriched from blood (not recorded which). The nucleotides read TGTGCCAGCAGTACCTGGACTAGCGGGAGTTCCGAGCAGTACTTC. This sequence encodes CASSTWTSGSSEQYF.